This T cell receptor (beta chain) was captured by sequencing in a study of cytomegalovirus exposure and HLA in healthy donors. PCR used 60 Vbeta primers and 13 Jbeta primers. This table comes from immunoSEQ multiplex PCR, and its TCRdb copy is limited to in-frame clones, with some not included. The table lists 75,000 to 90,000 clones, 75% to 90% of them singletons. The CDR3 runs to 15 residues. With 0 bases clipped from V and 5 bases from J, the junction kept 4 bases outside the gene matches. Germline CDR1 reads SGHRS; CDR2 reads YFSETQ. Material for sequencing was PBMCs. The chain combines TRBV5-1 with TRBJ1-5; TRBD1 matches 8 bases. The sequence was obtained from a middle-aged man in good health and CMV-seropositive. The CDR3 DNA sequence: TGCGCCAGCAGCTTGGGACAGGGGCCCGATCAGCCCCAGCATTTT. Residues: CASSLGQGPDQPQHF. Supplemented by reference TRBV5-1 and TRBJ1-5, the full variable domain reads KAGVTQTPRYLIKTRGQQVTLSCSPISGHRSVSWYQQTPGQGLQFLFEYFSETQRNKGNFPGRFSGRQFSNSRSEMNVSTLELGDSALYLCASSLGQGPDQPQHFGDGTRLSIL.